This T cell receptor beta chain was recorded in a study of T cells in Graves' hyperthyroidism and ophthalmopathy. This clonotype turned up a few times. Template material for amplifying TCR beta CDR3 regions consisted of RNA transcripts. Primed by the HTBI set, a first-round RT-PCR was run on the TCR CDR3. Each CDR3 protein is one row after TCRdb ran MiXCR on the multiplex PCR reads. The sample lists roughly 650,000 distinct CDR3 sequences, 16% occurring once. V shed 4 bases and J shed 4 bases, with 14 bases lying between them. The germline V gene has CDR1 MNHNS and CDR2 SASEGT. The CDR3 loop spans 15 amino acids. Uncontrolled infection, other autoimmune disease, pregnancy or lactation led to exclusion. PBMCs were collected from an approximately 10 ml volume of fresh peripheral blood.

The sequence derives from a woman between 40 and 55 years old with Graves' ophthalmopathy. The chain joins TRBV6-1 to TRBJ2-1, with D hard to call. What was sequenced was blood. This CDR3 is CASSATAASYNEQFF. CDR3 bases: TGTGCCAGCAGTGCGACGGCAGCCTCTTACAATGAGCAGTTCTTC.